This T cell receptor beta chain is from a study of CD8+ T cells in alopecia areata. Reverse transcribed after extraction, RNA yielded cDNA as the sequencing template. Libraries were prepared by immunoSEQ multiplex PCR; TCRdb keeps only in-frame clonotypes and omits some of them. The sample has some 180,000 clones, around 63% seen once. The V end lost 4 bases, the J end lost 8 bases, and 15 bases lay between the germline ends. The CDR3 runs 14 residues. Germline CDR1 is LNHDA and CDR2 is SQIVND (reference sequence). The chain carries TRBV19 and TRBJ2-1, with D perhaps given as TRBD1 or TRBD2 (5 bases each). The TCR originated in a human donor with alopecia areata. Sequencing used CD4+ T cells sorted from blood, obtained at week 0. CDR3 loop: CASSRGPALDEQFF. In DNA, the CDR3 is TGTGCCAGTAGTAGGGGACCAGCCTTAGATGAGCAGTTCTTC.